These 5 T cell receptor beta chains were all obtained from the same sample, sequenced in a study of cytomegalovirus exposure and HLA in healthy donors. The PCR employed 60 Vbeta primers together with 13 Jbeta primers. Libraries were prepared by immunoSEQ multiplex PCR; TCRdb keeps only in-frame clonotypes and omits some of them. The data show about 190,000 clones, approximately 79% seen once. Sequenced material: PBMCs. Every receptor here comes from a woman aged 18-35 years in good health and CMV-seronegative.

In its sample, this clone was seen a few times. The chain recombines TRBV6-5 with TRBJ1-5; 7 nucleotides line up with TRBD1. The CDR3 is 14 residues long. With 4 bases clipped from V and 6 bases from J, the junction kept 6 bases outside the gene matches. Germline values: CDR1 MNHEY, CDR2 SVGAGI. This chain's CDR3 is CASSSTTGVQPQHF. The DNA of the CDR3 is TGTGCCAGCAGTTCCACTACAGGGGTTCAGCCCCAGCATTTT.

V and J are TRBV7-2 and TRBJ2-7; 7 bases agree with TRBD1. V shed 1 base, J shed 0 bases, and the junction held 12 bases outside the gene matches. The CDR3 has 18 residues. Germline-derived CDR1 and CDR2 are SGHTA and FQGNSA. CDR3 sequence: CASSLGPGGQDISYEQYF. DNA of the CDR3: TGTGCCAGCAGCTTAGGACCCGGAGGACAGGATATCTCCTACGAGCAGTACTTC.

The count of this clone is one. The genes are TRBV28 and TRBJ1-2; weak D call: TRBD1 (6 bases). Germline lookup yields CDR1 MDHEN and CDR2 SYDVKM. This CDR3 has 12 amino acids. V lost 5 bases to trimming and J lost 5 bases, with 9 bases between them. The CDR3 protein is CASSSTGYGYTF. For the CDR3, the DNA is TGTGCCAGCAGTAGTACAGGGTATGGCTACACCTTC.

The chain has TRBV10-1 and TRBJ1-1; TRBD1 aligns across 9 bases. CDR3 length: 13 amino acids. Per the germline V gene, CDR1 is WNHNN and CDR2 is SYGVQD (reference sequence). V shed 7 bases and J 5 bases; nucleotides not matched to a gene: 5. CDR3 amino acids: CASMDRGRTEAFF. The CDR3 DNA sequence: TGCGCCAGCATGGACAGGGGAAGGACTGAAGCTTTCTTT.

The table lists this clone with a count of one. The chain recombines TRBV5-1 with TRBJ2-7; 8 positions agree with TRBD1. V lost 5 bases to trimming and J lost 2 bases; unmatched junction nucleotides: 9. CDR3 size: 15 residues. The germline CDR1 and CDR2 sequences are SGHRS and YFSETQ. In DNA, the CDR3 is TGCGCCAGCAGGGAAGCGGTGACAGGGGCCTACGAGCAGTACTTC. This gives the protein CASREAVTGAYEQYF.